The next 27 T cell receptor beta chains were all read from a single sample in a study of post-analysis software for immune sequencing data. Study findings and constraints: The study found TRBV5-6, TRBV5-1 and TRBV20-1 among a few TRBV segments more frequent in patients than controls.

TCR beta libraries were prepared from cDNA with unique molecular identifiers. In TCRdb, the PCR reads were re-called with MiXCR into one record per CDR3 protein. The table includes approximately 660,000 distinct CDR3 sequences, approximately 59% detected once. Which antigens these TCRs recognize remains unknown. Input material: blood. All receptors derive from a girl between 2 and 10 years old with multiple sclerosis.

V usage is TRBV11-2 and J usage is TRBJ2-7; 14 bases match TRBD2. V trimming: 5 bases; J trimming: 5 bases; junction bases outside the gene matches: 8. Germline V gene sequence: CDR1 SGHAT, CDR2 FQNNGV. The CDR3 extends over 16 amino acids. The CDR3, as DNA: TGTGCCAGCAGCCGAGTCCCGGGACTAGCGGGAGACGAGCAGTACTTC. Amino acids: CASSRVPGLAGDEQYF.

This chain connects TRBV15 to TRBJ2-4; 10 nucleotides line up with TRBD1. The CDR3 runs 19 residues. Germline V gives CDR1 LNHNV, CDR2 YYDKDF (reference sequence). Unmatched junction bases numbered 15, after V lost 0 bases and J lost 7 bases. CDR3 nucleotide sequence: TGTGCCACCAGCAGAGATTATGGGGGAGACAGGGGGCTGAGGAACATTCAGTACTTC. As protein: CATSRDYGGDRGLRNIQYF.

This clonotype was seen more than once but under ten times. The DNA for the CDR3 is TGTGCCAGCAGCTCCCAGGGCGCGGGCAGGCCCTACGAGCAGTACTTC. It is translated as CASSSQGAGRPYEQYF. The rearrangement joins TRBV21-1 to TRBJ2-7; TRBD1 was called by the table and not checked on the DNA. TRBV21-1 counts as a pseudogene. The CDR3 has 16 amino acids.

V gene TRBV7-3 combines with J gene TRBJ2-7; 12 positions match TRBD1. Germline V gene data show CDR1 as SGHTA and CDR2 as FQGTGA. The CDR3 is 18 amino acids. Trimming cost V 5 bases and J 0 bases; bases outside gene matches: 11. The CDR3 is CASSRDRGLLSTSYEQYF. CDR3 in DNA: TGTGCCAGCAGCCGGGACAGGGGGCTTCTATCAACCTCCTACGAGCAGTACTTC.

This clonotype was observed a handful of times. The V and J genes are TRBV7-3 and TRBJ2-1; TRBD1 or TRBD2 may be the D gene (5 bases each). V lost 6 bases and J lost 3, with 18 bases in between. This CDR3 spans 16 amino acids. The germline V gene has CDR1 SGHTA and CDR2 FQGTGA. CDR3 sequence: CASRHYGTPNYNEQFF. Written as DNA, the CDR3 is TGTGCCAGCAGGCATTACGGGACCCCCAACTACAATGAGCAGTTCTTC.

This chain connects TRBV20-1 to TRBJ2-3, with D uncertain. Per germline, CDR1 DFQATT and CDR2 SNEGSKA (reference sequence). CDR3 length equals 13 residues. V was cut by 5 bases and J by 2 bases, with 11 bases left in between. The CDR3 nucleotides are TGCAGTGCTCCCGACGCAGCCACAGATACGCAGTATTTT. This sequence encodes CSAPDAATDTQYF.

V gene TRBV25-1 combines with J gene TRBJ2-7; D is ambiguous. In germline, CDR1 is MGHDK, CDR2 SYGVNS. Trimming shortened V by 4 bases and J by 4 bases, and 11 bases separated the two germline ends. The CDR3 totals 13 residues. DNA for the CDR3: TGTGCCAGCAGTGGGTGGACGGAATACGAGCAGTACTTC. Protein product: CASSGWTEYEQYF.

This clonotype showed up just a few times. The chain couples TRBV10-3 to TRBJ2-2; D gene uncertain. The CDR3 loop spans 13 amino acids. The germline V and J ends were trimmed by 10 bases and 7 bases, with 16 bases remaining between them. CDR1 is ENHRY and CDR2 is SYGVKD in the germline V gene. CDR3 DNA sequence: TGTGCCAGTTCGAAGGGCAGCGACGGGGAGCTGTTTTTT. Translation: CASSKGSDGELFF.

The table lists this clonotype with a few counts. The V call is TRBV12-3 or TRBV12-4, the J call TRBJ1-1; D is undetermined. V lost 4 bases to trimming and J lost 4 bases, with 13 bases between them. CDR3 length: 14 amino acids. The CDR3 loop is CASSSPFRSTEAFF. CDR3 in DNA: TGTGCCAGCAGTTCCCCCTTTCGAAGCACTGAAGCTTTCTTT.

The chain joins TRBV6-5 to TRBJ2-3, with 9 bases that match TRBD2. The germline V gene has CDR1 MNHEY and CDR2 SVGAGI. The CDR3 consists of 15 residues. J lost 7 bases, V lost 6 bases, and 11 bases had no gene match. CDR3 bases: TGTGCCAGCAGCACCGGGACTAGCCGGACGAATACGCAGTATTTT. This sequence encodes CASSTGTSRTNTQYF.

The chain carries TRBV15 and TRBJ2-3; D might be TRBD1 (7 bases). The CDR3 is 13 residues long. The V end lost 6 bases, the J end lost 6 bases, and 13 bases lay between the germline ends. CDR1 and CDR2 from the germline V gene are LNHNV and YYDKDF (reference sequence). CDR3 protein: CATRQQGRDTQYF. The CDR3 DNA follows: TGTGCCACCAGGCAACAGGGGAGGGATACGCAGTATTTT.

The genes are TRBV5-1 and TRBJ2-3, with D possibly being TRBD2 (5 bases). The germline CDR1 and CDR2 sequences are SGHRS and YFSETQ. The CDR3 is 18 residues long. The V gene lost 1 base and the J gene lost 4 bases, with 22 bases spanning the gap. In nucleotides, the CDR3 is TGCGCCAGCAGCTTGACGGAAGTCTCGGGGTTGGGCGCAGATACGCAGTATTTT. This codes for CASSLTEVSGLGADTQYF.

This chain joins TRBV12-3 or TRBV12-4 and TRBJ1-2; D possibly corresponds to TRBD1 (5 bases). Deletions cut 3 bases from V and 3 bases from J, with 11 bases between. The CDR3 spans 14 residues. CDR3 nucleotides: TGTGCCAGCAGTTTGTCTGGGACCCACTATGGCTACACCTTC. Translation: CASSLSGTHYGYTF.

A note on this clonotype: Compared with germline, one end of the junction differs, possibly owing to a read error. This chain joins TRBV7-7 and TRBJ2-1, with 10 positions matching TRBD1. CDR3 length equals 15 residues. Germline V lookup: CDR1 SSHAT, CDR2 FNYEAQ (reference sequence). CDR3 residues: CASSLTGDRGHEQFF. The CDR3 DNA is TGTGCTAGCAGCTTAACTGGGGACAGGGGCCATGAGCAGTTCTTC.

J is TRBJ1-2 and V is TRBV29-1; D not certain. Germline lookup yields CDR1 SQVTM and CDR2 ANQGSEA. V lost 5 bases and J lost 8, with 15 bases in between. CDR3 length: 12 residues. CDR3 in amino acids: CSVLRTLGGYTF. The CDR3, as DNA: TGCAGCGTTCTTAGGACCCTGGGGGGCTACACCTTC.

The chain recombines TRBV7-2 with TRBJ2-1; a weak D match, TRBD2 (6 bases). V lost 1 base and J lost 5, with 12 bases in between. CDR1 and CDR2 (germline): SGHTA, FQGNSA. The CDR3 contains 15 residues. The CDR3 coding sequence is TGTGCCAGCAGCTTAGGGCCGGGAGACAACAATGAGCAGTTCTTC. It specifies CASSLGPGDNNEQFF.

In regard to this clonotype: At one of its ends the junction is not consistent with the germline gene, which may arise from a read error. The chain has TRBV5-1 and TRBJ2-2; TRBD1 aligns across 8 bases. The CDR3 length is 16 residues. In germline, CDR1 is SGHRS, CDR2 YFSETQ. The CDR3 coding sequence is TGCGCCGGCAGCCTACGGACAGGGTTGAACACCGGGGAGCTGTTTTTT. This encodes CAGSLRTGLNTGELFF.

V is TRBV20-1 and J is TRBJ2-2; possibly TRBD1 or TRBD2 for D (6 bases each). Trimming removed 3 bases from V and 3 bases from J, with 17 bases in between. Germline values: CDR1 DFQATT, CDR2 SNEGSKA (reference sequence). The CDR3 has 16 residues. The CDR3 loop is CSARDYRVGDTGELFF. In nucleotides, the CDR3 is TGCAGTGCTAGGGACTACAGGGTTGGGGACACCGGGGAGCTGTTTTTT.

Of note for this clonotype: Germline and junction disagree at one end, which may indicate a read error. The chain carries TRBV12-3 or TRBV12-4 and TRBJ2-1; D call uncertain. The CDR3 is made up of 10 amino acids. CDR3 region: CASGLSEQFF. The CDR3 DNA is TGTGCCAGCGGTTTAAGTGAGCAGTTCTTC.

This clonotype was detected once. The CDR3 region has the DNA TGCAGTGCTAGAGGAGCCGGGACAGAGTTACGCGAGCAGTTCTTC. Translation gives CSARGAGTELREQFF. J is TRBJ2-1 and V is TRBV20-1; 7 bases are a match to TRBD1. The germline CDR1 and CDR2 sequences are DFQATT and SNEGSKA (reference sequence). There are 15 residues in the CDR3. V gave up 1 base and J gave up 10 bases; unmatched junction bases: 13.

This chain joins TRBV6-2 or TRBV6-3 and TRBJ1-1; 8 nucleotides line up with TRBD1. The J segment lost 0 bases and the V segment lost 6 bases, leaving 9 bases of the junction unmatched. The CDR3 is 16 amino acids. CDR1 and CDR2 from the germline V gene are MNHEY and SVGEGT. The chain's CDR3 is CASSIDRGLLNTEAFF. In DNA, the CDR3 is TGTGCCAGCAGCATAGACAGGGGCTTACTGAACACTGAAGCTTTCTTT.

The gene calls are TRBV12-3 or TRBV12-4 and TRBJ1-4, with unresolved D. There are 15 residues in the CDR3. V lost 6 bases to trimming and J lost 0 bases, with 11 bases between them. CDR3 amino acids: CASRPNSATNEKLFF. The CDR3 DNA reads as TGTGCCAGCAGGCCTAACAGCGCAACTAATGAAAAACTGTTTTTT.

This chain uses TRBV12-3 or TRBV12-4 with TRBJ1-6; D is undetermined. The CDR3 has 13 amino acids. The ends were cut back, 3 bases at V and 7 bases at J, with 7 bases in the middle. CDR3 protein: CASSFVGNSPLHF. As DNA, the CDR3 is TGTGCCAGCAGTTTTGTGGGGAATTCACCCCTCCACTTT.

The chain combines TRBV2 with TRBJ2-3; D is unclear. Germline CDR1 and CDR2: SNHLY and FYNNEI. V was cut by 1 base and J by 7 bases, with 15 bases left in between. The CDR3 loop spans 15 amino acids. The CDR3 DNA sequence: TGTGCCAGCAGTGAAGACGGCGGTCCAGGTTATACGCAGTATTTT. Its translation: CASSEDGGPGYTQYF.

The chain is built from TRBV7-8 and TRBJ1-2, with D uncertain. The CDR3 spans 12 residues. Trimming removed 8 bases at V and 0 bases at J, with 7 bases between. CDR1 and CDR2 from the germline V gene are SGHVS and FQNEAQ. The CDR3 protein is CASHSSNYGYTF. The CDR3 DNA follows: TGTGCCAGCCACTCCTCTAACTATGGCTACACCTTC.

The chain has TRBV24-1 and TRBJ2-7; D perhaps matches TRBD2 (6 bases). The CDR3 runs to 11 residues. V was trimmed by 9 bases and J by 3 bases, leaving 8 bases between them. CDR1 KGHDR and CDR2 SFDVKD come from the germline V gene. The CDR3 protein is CATGGIYEQYF. CDR3 coding DNA: TGTGCCACCGGAGGGATCTACGAGCAGTACTTC.

This clonotype was observed a handful of times. V and J are TRBV7-8 and TRBJ1-5; D might be TRBD1 (5 bases). This CDR3 region has 17 residues. Trimming took 2 bases from V and 0 from J, leaving 14 bases between them. Germline V gene sequence: CDR1 SGHVS, CDR2 FQNEAQ. CDR3 bases: TGTGCCAGCAGCTTACGTAAAGGGGCGTTTAGCAATCAGCCCCAGCATTTT. Amino acids: CASSLRKGAFSNQPQHF.